These 24 T cell receptor beta chains were sequenced from one sample in a study of blood T cells in healthy people across ages. A second PCR of 7 to 11 cycles used a sample-barcoded 5' primer and a J-beta primer mix. TCRdb re-derived calls from the 5' RACE reads in MiXCR, one entry per CDR3 protein. This repertoire shows around 800,000 distinct CDR3 sequences, approximately 24% found once; its top ten account for under 3%. A further study also used this sample, focusing on T cells of mothers and their children.

Sequenced input: blood. The receptors derive from a boy younger than 18 in good health.

The genes are TRBV2 and TRBJ2-1, with D possibly being TRBD2 (6 bases). The germline CDR1 and CDR2 sequences are SNHLY and FYNNEI. The V end lost 6 bases, the J end lost 4 bases, and 16 bases lay between the germline ends. CDR3 length equals 15 residues. CDR3 coding DNA: TGTGCCAGCAGCCCCGGTCTAGCGTGGTACAATGAGCAGTTCTTC. Translating it yields CASSPGLAWYNEQFF.

This clonotype has more than one count but fewer than ten. This chain links TRBV5-4 with TRBJ2-7; 7 nucleotides line up with TRBD1. CDR1 is SGHNT and CDR2 is YYREEE in the germline V gene (reference sequence). The CDR3 consists of 14 residues. Germline trimming cut 4 bases from V and 2 bases from J; bases unmatched to any gene: 6. The CDR3, as DNA: TGTGCCAGCAGCACCTGGGACAGCCCCTACGAGCAGTACTTC. It encodes CASSTWDSPYEQYF.

The gene calls are TRBV2 and TRBJ1-2, with D tentatively TRBD1 (6 bases). The germline V gene encodes CDR1 SNHLY and CDR2 FYNNEI. This CDR3 is built from 14 residues. V dropped 7 bases and J dropped 5 bases, with 17 bases sitting between them. CDR3 in amino acids: CASTATRGDYGYTF. The CDR3 nucleotides are TGTGCCAGCACCGCAACAAGGGGGGATTATGGCTACACCTTC.

This chain joins TRBV12-3 or TRBV12-4 and TRBJ1-2; D gene uncertain. Trimming cost V 6 bases and J 4 bases, with 15 bases left between them. There are 14 residues in the CDR3. Here the CDR3 DNA reads TGTGCCAGCAGCCTGGACCCCAATGTCTATGGCTACACCTTC. Its protein product is CASSLDPNVYGYTF.

The rearrangement joins TRBV7-9 to TRBJ2-2, with D possibly being TRBD1 or TRBD2 (5 bases each). Per the germline V gene, CDR1 is SEHNR and CDR2 is FQNEAQ (reference sequence). This CDR3 comprises 15 residues. Deletions cut 5 bases from V and 6 bases from J, with 16 bases between. CDR3 loop: CASSVRGRRAGELFF. CDR3 DNA: TGTGCCAGCAGCGTAAGGGGACGACGGGCCGGGGAGCTGTTTTTT.

V gene TRBV7-8 combines with J gene TRBJ2-5; D might be TRBD2 (5 bases). The assigned J gene may be wrong: the sequence end matches TRBJ2-7 better. The germline CDR1 and CDR2 sequences are SGHVS and FQNEAQ. The CDR3 runs to 15 residues. The CDR3 DNA reads TGTGCCAGCACCCTGGAAGCGGATGGACGCTACGAGCAGTACTTC. The encoded protein is CASTLEADGRYEQYF.

This clonotype has only a few counts. This chain uses TRBV5-1 with TRBJ2-7, with D tentatively TRBD1 or TRBD2 (5 bases each). CDR1 and CDR2 from the germline V gene are SGHRS and YFSETQ. The V end lost 4 bases, the J end lost 9 bases, and 20 bases lay between the germline ends. This CDR3 is built from 14 residues. The CDR3 sequence is CASSLTGTQSTQYF. The CDR3 DNA is TGCGCCAGCAGCCTTACCGGGACCCAGTCAACGCAGTACTTC.

V and J are TRBV5-1 and TRBJ2-5; the match to TRBD1 covers 7 bases. V was clipped by 0 bases and J by 3 bases; unmatched bases: 5. CDR3 size: 15 residues. Per the germline V gene, CDR1 is SGHRS and CDR2 is YFSETQ. CDR3 nucleotide sequence: TGCGCCAGCAGCTTGGAGGGACAGAGAGAAGAGACCCAGTACTTC. Translation gives CASSLEGQREETQYF. Using reference TRBV5-1 and TRBJ2-5 for the parts outside the CDR3, the full variable domain is KAGVTQTPRYLIKTRGQQVTLSCSPISGHRSVSWYQQTPGQGLQFLFEYFSETQRNKGNFPGRFSGRQFSNSRSEMNVSTLELGDSALYLCASSLEGQREETQYFGPGTRLLVL.

This clonotype occurred a few times. This chain links TRBV4-2 with TRBJ2-7; possible D gene TRBD2, 5 bases. With 1 base removed from V and 6 bases from J, the gap between germline ends came to 13 bases. The CDR3 loop spans 14 amino acids. Germline V CDR1 and CDR2: LGHNA, YNFKEQ. CDR3 residues: CASSQGLLASEQYF. CDR3 sequence (DNA): TGTGCCAGCAGCCAAGGCCTTCTAGCATCCGAGCAGTACTTC.

This clonotype showed up just a few times. The genes are TRBV29-1 and TRBJ2-4; a weak D match, TRBD2 (5 bases). Germline-derived CDR1 and CDR2 are SQVTM and ANQGSEA. CDR3 length equals 12 residues. Trimming left V 7 bases short and J 0 bases short, with 7 bases between. CDR3 residues: CSAGIAKNIQYF. As DNA, the CDR3 is TGCAGCGCCGGGATAGCCAAAAACATTCAGTACTTC.

V is TRBV11-1 and J is TRBJ2-2; 8 positions match TRBD1. Germline assignment: CDR1 SGHAT and CDR2 FQDESV (reference sequence). V gave up 4 bases and J gave up 6 bases; unmatched junction bases: 7. The CDR3 covers 15 residues. In DNA form, the CDR3 reads TGTGCCAGCAGCTCGTCAGGGGGCTGGGCCGGGGAGCTGTTTTTT. This translates into CASSSSGGWAGELFF.

This chain's CDR3 is CSARPSLREQFF. DNA for the CDR3: TGCAGTGCTAGACCCAGCCTGAGGGAGCAGTTCTTC. The chain couples TRBV20-1 to TRBJ2-5, with D hard to call. TRBJ2-1 matches the DNA end more closely, so the J call is doubtful. Germline CDR1 is DFQATT and CDR2 is SNEGSKA (reference sequence). This CDR3 comprises 12 residues.

As to this clonotype: Sequence at one end of the junction differs from germline and may be a read error. This chain links TRBV6-1 with TRBJ1-4; D unclear. The germline V gene has CDR1 MNHNS and CDR2 SASEGT. This CDR3 spans 18 amino acids. The CDR3 DNA reads TGTGCCAGCAGTGGCGGGGAAACAGCGGCGTCTTTCTATGAAAGACTGTTTTTT. Its protein product is CASSGGETAASFYERLFF.

The J gene is TRBJ2-5, the V gene TRBV12-3 or TRBV12-4; D gene uncertain. The closer fit of TRBJ2-7 to the DNA end suggests the J call may be wrong. The CDR3 has 12 amino acids. The CDR3 sequence is CASEDVAYEQYF. CDR3 coding DNA: TGTGCCAGCGAGGACGTTGCCTACGAGCAGTACTTC.

This clonotype was found a few times. The rearrangement links TRBV21-1 to TRBJ1-4. TRBV21-1 constitutes a pseudogene. This CDR3 has 12 residues. CDR3 loop: CASSKVSEKLFF. DNA of the CDR3: TGTGCCAGCAGCAAAGTTAGTGAAAAACTGTTTTTT.

The V and J genes are TRBV20-1 and TRBJ1-5; 8 bases align to TRBD1. Trimming cost V 3 bases and J 2 bases; bases outside gene matches: 3. The CDR3 has 14 residues. Germline CDR1 reads DFQATT; CDR2 reads SNEGSKA (reference sequence). This CDR3 reads CSARAGGGNQPQHF. As DNA, the CDR3 is TGCAGTGCTAGGGCAGGGGGCGGCAATCAGCCCCAGCATTTT.

This clonotype was counted between two and nine times. The chain carries TRBV11-2 and TRBJ2-5, with D possibly being TRBD1 (6 bases). Per germline, CDR1 SGHAT and CDR2 FQNNGV. The CDR3 has 14 amino acids. V gave up 6 bases and J gave up 0 bases, with 11 bases separating them. The CDR3 sequence: CASSFHRDQETQYF. The CDR3 nucleotides are TGTGCCAGCAGTTTTCACAGGGACCAAGAGACCCAGTACTTC. Looking up the rest from reference TRBV11-2 and TRBJ2-5 gives the full variable domain: EAGVAQSPRYKIIEKRQSVAFWCNPISGHATLYWYQQILGQGPKLLIQFQNNGVVDDSQLPKDRFSAERLKGVDSTLKIQPAKLEDSAVYLCASSFHRDQETQYFGPGTRLLVL.

The J gene is TRBJ1-1, the V gene TRBV10-3, with 9 bases fitting TRBD1. The CDR3 is made up of 15 amino acids. V lost 4 bases to trimming and J lost 11 bases; unmatched junction nucleotides: 14. Looked up from germline, CDR1 is ENHRY and CDR2 is SYGVKD. DNA for the CDR3: TGTGCCATCAGTGCCGTACAGGGGGCCTTCACCAGCGCTTTCTTT. This translates into CAISAVQGAFTSAFF.

V usage is TRBV12-3 or TRBV12-4 and J usage is TRBJ2-5; D possibly corresponds to TRBD1 (5 bases). The CDR3 sequence is 14 residues long. The V and J ends lost 4 bases and 0 bases respectively, with 9 bases between them. The CDR3 DNA sequence: TGTGCCAGCAGTTCGACAGTGAACCAAGAGACCCAGTACTTC. Its protein is CASSSTVNQETQYF.

V and J are TRBV6-2 or TRBV6-3 and TRBJ2-1, with D possibly TRBD2 on 5 matching bases. Germline V gene lookup returns CDR1 MNHEY and CDR2 SVGEGT. CDR3 length: 18 amino acids. The V end lost 0 bases, the J end lost 8 bases, and 23 bases lay between the germline ends. The CDR3 DNA reads as TGTGCCAGCAGTTACTCGATGTCGGGAACAAAATTAACCGATGAGCAGTTCTTC. Translation: CASSYSMSGTKLTDEQFF.

V and J are TRBV10-3 and TRBJ1-4; weak D call: TRBD1 (6 bases). This CDR3 has 18 residues. Germline V gene sequence: CDR1 ENHRY, CDR2 SYGVKD. The V gene lost 2 bases and the J gene lost 0 bases, with 16 bases spanning the gap. CDR3 amino acids: CAISEADRNYATNEKLFF. The CDR3 DNA reads TGTGCCATCAGTGAGGCCGACAGGAATTATGCAACTAATGAAAAACTGTTTTTT.

The genes are TRBV6-2 or TRBV6-3 and TRBJ1-1, with 8 bases aligning to TRBD1. J lost 4 bases, V lost 6 bases, and 4 bases had no gene match. The CDR3 is 13 residues long. Germline V gene data show CDR1 as MNHEY and CDR2 as SVGEGT. CDR3 amino acids: CASRITGGTEAFF. DNA of the CDR3: TGTGCCAGCAGAATCACAGGGGGCACTGAAGCTTTCTTT.

The chain couples TRBV20-1 to TRBJ2-1, with no clear D. This CDR3 contains 12 residues. Germline-derived CDR1 and CDR2 are DFQATT and SNEGSKA (reference sequence). The V end lost 6 bases, the J end lost 0 bases, and 6 bases lay between the germline ends. CDR3 region: CSASSSYNEQFF. The CDR3 DNA follows: TGCAGTGCCTCCAGCTCCTACAATGAGCAGTTCTTC.

This chain joins TRBV25-1 and TRBJ2-7; TRBD1 might be the D (6 bases). Germline loops: CDR1 MGHDK, CDR2 SYGVNS. The CDR3 runs to 14 residues. The ends were cut back, 3 bases at V and 4 bases at J, with 13 bases in the middle. The CDR3 coding sequence is TGTGCCAGCAGTGACAGTCTCACAGGGTACGAGCAGTACTTC. This encodes CASSDSLTGYEQYF.